Listed below are T cell receptor beta chains from one sample, sequenced in a study of blood T cell repertoires in COVID-19. Method: immunoSEQ multiplex PCR; TCRdb's copy keeps in-frame clones and lacks some. The repertoire consists of around 230,000 clones, with approximately 88% occurring once and the leading ten covering roughly 27%. The sample taken for sequencing was peripheral blood. Receptors originate from a man aged 35 to 55 with acute or convalescent COVID-19. The conserved cysteine and the conserved F or W are not part of the CDR3 here. Fields, in order: J gene, V gene, CDR3 protein.

>TRBJ1-1|TRBV18
ASSPLVVGTEAF
>TRBJ2-1|TRBV30
AWSPTDNEQF
>TRBJ2-7|TRBV4-1
ASSHPRVGTLTYEQY
>TRBJ2-1|TRBV9
ASSVRDYNEQF
>TRBJ1-1|TRBV5-1
ASSFSRSTEAF
>TRBJ2-3|TRBV7-2
ASSLVFGGEGTDTQY
>TRBJ2-2|TRBV30
AWRRGIGTGELF
>TRBJ1-3|TRBV19
ASRFPGSGNTIY
>TRBJ2-1|TRBV11-1
ASSRTSGSNEQF
>TRBJ1-6|TRBV27
ASSLRIHNSPLH